This is a list of T cell receptor beta chains from one sample in a study of cytomegalovirus exposure and HLA in healthy donors. The protocol was immunoSEQ multiplex PCR, while the TCRdb copy is restricted to in-frame clones and leaves out a portion. The repertoire holds almost 200,000 clones, roughly 83% seen once, with around 0.42% in the top ten. Sequenced material: PBMCs. Source of these receptors: a male donor in good health and CMV-seropositive. Both conserved end residues are part of each CDR3. D genes are given only for firm matches. Clone sizes are given selectively: once, few, many, or a class where the clone is expanded.

abundance: -
v_gene: TRBV19
j_gene: TRBJ1-6
d_gene: TRBD1
CDR3nt: TGTGCCAGTAGTGGACAGGCTTCTTCACCCCTCCACTTT
CDR3aa: CASSGQASSPLHF

abundance: -
v_gene: TRBV5-1
j_gene: TRBJ2-2
d_gene: -
CDR3nt: TGCGCCAGCAGCTTGGATCCGGGTAATTTCGCCGGGGAGCTGTTTTTT
CDR3aa: CASSLDPGNFAGELFF

abundance: -
v_gene: TRBV19
j_gene: TRBJ2-1
d_gene: TRBD2
CDR3nt: TGTGCCAGTAGTTCCCGGAGGGGAGGGCTCAATGAGCAGTTCTTC
CDR3aa: CASSSRRGGLNEQFF

abundance: -
v_gene: TRBV27
j_gene: TRBJ2-3
d_gene: TRBD2
CDR3nt: TGTGCCAGCAGTCCCCGAAGGGCGGGAGGCACAGATACGCAGTATTTT
CDR3aa: CASSPRRAGGTDTQYF

abundance: few
v_gene: TRBV7-9
j_gene: TRBJ1-2
d_gene: TRBD1
CDR3nt: TGTGCCAGCAGCTTAGGGGGACAGGGGGATGGCTACACCTTC
CDR3aa: CASSLGGQGDGYTF

abundance: few
v_gene: TRBV5-1
j_gene: TRBJ2-2
d_gene: -
CDR3nt: TGCGCCAGCAGCTTGGGACAGTACACCGGGGAGCTGTTTTTT
CDR3aa: CASSLGQYTGELFF

abundance: -
v_gene: TRBV2
j_gene: TRBJ1-1
d_gene: -
CDR3nt: TGTGCCAGCAGGAGGGAAATGAACACTGAAGCTTTCTTT
CDR3aa: CASRREMNTEAFF

abundance: -
v_gene: TRBV18
j_gene: TRBJ2-2
d_gene: TRBD1
CDR3nt: TGTGCCAGCTCAGCCCTGACAGGGGGACTGGCCGGGGAGCTGTTTTTT
CDR3aa: CASSALTGGLAGELFF

abundance: -
v_gene: TRBV9
j_gene: TRBJ2-2
d_gene: -
CDR3nt: TGTGCCAGCAGCAAGGGGGGACAGAGGGCAAGGACCGGGGAGCTGTTTTTT
CDR3aa: CASSKGGQRARTGELFF

abundance: -
v_gene: TRBV7-3
j_gene: TRBJ2-5
d_gene: TRBD2
CDR3nt: TGTGCCAGCAGCTTACGGCGGGAGGCCCCAGAGACCCAGTACTTC
CDR3aa: CASSLRREAPETQYF

abundance: -
v_gene: TRBV28
j_gene: TRBJ2-6
d_gene: TRBD1
CDR3nt: TGTGCCAGCTGGACAGGGGATTCTGGGGCCAACGTCCTGACTTTC
CDR3aa: CASWTGDSGANVLTF

abundance: few
v_gene: TRBV9
j_gene: TRBJ2-7
d_gene: TRBD2
CDR3nt: TGTGCCAGCAGCGTCGGGACTAGCGGGGCCTACGAGCAGTACTTC
CDR3aa: CASSVGTSGAYEQYF

abundance: -
v_gene: TRBV19
j_gene: TRBJ1-3
d_gene: -
CDR3nt: TGTGCCAGTAGTATAGTATTTTCGGGAACAGACTCTGGAAACACCATATATTTT
CDR3aa: CASSIVFSGTDSGNTIYF

abundance: -
v_gene: TRBV7-9
j_gene: TRBJ2-7
d_gene: -
CDR3nt: TGTGCCAGCAGCTTAGGAGGGCGCGAGCAGTACTTC
CDR3aa: CASSLGGREQYF

abundance: -
v_gene: TRBV20-1
j_gene: TRBJ2-7
d_gene: -
CDR3nt: TGCAGAAAACAGGAAACCTACGAGCAGTACTTC
CDR3aa: CRKQETYEQYF

abundance: -
v_gene: TRBV5-1
j_gene: TRBJ1-3
d_gene: -
CDR3nt: TGCGCCAGCAGCGTGAGGGAATCTGGAAACACCATATATTTT
CDR3aa: CASSVRESGNTIYF

abundance: -
v_gene: TRBV28
j_gene: TRBJ1-6
d_gene: -
CDR3nt: TGTGCCAGCGAGAGGGGAGGGACCTATAATTCACCCCTCCACTTT
CDR3aa: CASERGGTYNSPLHF

abundance: -
v_gene: TRBV11-2
j_gene: TRBJ2-7
d_gene: -
CDR3nt: TGTGCCAGCAGCTTACGTAGCGTCTACGAGCAGTACTTC
CDR3aa: CASSLRSVYEQYF

abundance: -
v_gene: TRBV6-6
j_gene: TRBJ2-5
d_gene: TRBD1
CDR3nt: TGTGCCAGCAGGGGACAGCCTCAAGAGACCCAGTACTTC
CDR3aa: CASRGQPQETQYF

abundance: -
v_gene: TRBV1
j_gene: TRBJ2-7
d_gene: -
CDR3nt: TGCACCAGCAGCCAATTGCAGGGACTAGCGGGGGGGCAACGTCAGGGCGAGCAGTACTTC
CDR3aa: CTSSQLQGLAGGQRQGEQYF

abundance: -
v_gene: TRBV7-9
j_gene: TRBJ1-2
d_gene: -
CDR3nt: TGTGCCAGCAGCTTAGCTGACAGTTTCGGCTACACCTTC
CDR3aa: CASSLADSFGYTF

abundance: -
v_gene: TRBV27
j_gene: TRBJ2-7
d_gene: -
CDR3nt: TGTGCCAGCAGCCCTGGACAGACCTACGAGCAGTACTTC
CDR3aa: CASSPGQTYEQYF

abundance: -
v_gene: TRBV4-3
j_gene: TRBJ1-5
d_gene: -
CDR3nt: TGCGCCAGCAGCCAAGATTATGTCGATCAGCCCCAGCATTTT
CDR3aa: CASSQDYVDQPQHF

abundance: -
v_gene: TRBV6-4
j_gene: TRBJ2-1
d_gene: TRBD2
CDR3nt: TGTGCCAGCAGACGGACTAGCGGGGGGGAGAATGAGCAGTTCTTC
CDR3aa: CASRRTSGGENEQFF

abundance: -
v_gene: TRBV6-6
j_gene: TRBJ2-7
d_gene: -
CDR3nt: TGTGCCAGCAGTTACTCGCAAAGGAGGGAGCAGTACTTC
CDR3aa: CASSYSQRREQYF

abundance: -
v_gene: TRBV4-1
j_gene: TRBJ1-1
d_gene: TRBD1
CDR3nt: TGCGCCAGCAGCCCCCGGACAGGGGGTGTTGCTTTCTTT
CDR3aa: CASSPRTGGVAFF

abundance: -
v_gene: TRBV9
j_gene: TRBJ2-3
d_gene: TRBD2
CDR3nt: TGTGCCAGCAGCGATATAGCGGGAGCCACAGATACGCAGTATTTT
CDR3aa: CASSDIAGATDTQYF

abundance: -
v_gene: TRBV7-8
j_gene: TRBJ2-3
d_gene: TRBD2
CDR3nt: TGTGCCAGCAGCTTCTTTAGCGGGAGGGCTCGGGCAGATACGCAGTATTTT
CDR3aa: CASSFFSGRARADTQYF

abundance: -
v_gene: TRBV5-1
j_gene: TRBJ2-3
d_gene: TRBD2
CDR3nt: TGCGCCAGCAGTCAACTAGCGGGGACATTCACAGATACGCAGTATTTT
CDR3aa: CASSQLAGTFTDTQYF

abundance: -
v_gene: TRBV4-2
j_gene: TRBJ1-1
d_gene: TRBD1
CDR3nt: TGTGCCAGCCGAGAGACAGGGCGGTCCGACACTGAAGCTTTCTTT
CDR3aa: CASRETGRSDTEAFF

abundance: -
v_gene: TRBV11-2
j_gene: TRBJ2-3
d_gene: TRBD2
CDR3nt: TGTGCCAGCAGCGCCAACCCAGCGGGATCTGATACGCAGTATTTT
CDR3aa: CASSANPAGSDTQYF

abundance: few
v_gene: TRBV27
j_gene: TRBJ2-7
d_gene: TRBD2
CDR3nt: TGTGCCAGCAGTTTACGACTAGCGGGGGGCTACGAGCAGTACTTC
CDR3aa: CASSLRLAGGYEQYF

abundance: -
v_gene: TRBV5-1
j_gene: TRBJ1-1
d_gene: TRBD1
CDR3nt: TGCGCCAGCAGCGCGGGACAGGGAGGTGAAGCTTTCTTT
CDR3aa: CASSAGQGGEAFF

abundance: -
v_gene: TRBV9
j_gene: TRBJ1-1
d_gene: TRBD1
CDR3nt: TGTGCCAGCAGCGCCTGGACAGGGGCGGATGACACTGAAGCTTTCTTT
CDR3aa: CASSAWTGADDTEAFF

abundance: -
v_gene: TRBV6-6
j_gene: TRBJ2-3
d_gene: TRBD1
CDR3nt: TGTGCCAGCACGAGACAGGGGGCAGGAGATACGCAGTATTTT
CDR3aa: CASTRQGAGDTQYF

abundance: few
v_gene: TRBV12-2
j_gene: TRBJ1-2
d_gene: -
CDR3nt: TGTGCAAGTCGCTTAGCTGCTGGGCCGCACGATGGCTACACCTTC
CDR3aa: CASRLAAGPHDGYTF

abundance: -
v_gene: TRBV19
j_gene: TRBJ1-1
d_gene: -
CDR3nt: TGTGCCAGTAGTATAGGAGGTTACACTGAAGCTTTCTTT
CDR3aa: CASSIGGYTEAFF

abundance: -
v_gene: TRBV11-2
j_gene: TRBJ1-2
d_gene: TRBD1
CDR3nt: TGTGCCAGCAGCTTAGATCAAAGTGGTAGAGGGGGCGATGGCTACACCTTC
CDR3aa: CASSLDQSGRGGDGYTF

abundance: -
v_gene: TRBV27
j_gene: TRBJ1-2
d_gene: -
CDR3nt: TGTGCCAGCAGGAGCCCAGGACAATCGACTAACTATGGCTACACCTTC
CDR3aa: CASRSPGQSTNYGYTF

abundance: -
v_gene: TRBV6-6
j_gene: TRBJ2-4
d_gene: TRBD2
CDR3nt: TGTGCCAGCAGTTACTCGCTAGCGGGGAAAAACATTCAGTACTTC
CDR3aa: CASSYSLAGKNIQYF

abundance: -
v_gene: TRBV7-9
j_gene: TRBJ1-1
d_gene: -
CDR3nt: TGTGCCAGCAGCTCGGGACTGGGGTTGAACACTGAAGCTTTCTTT
CDR3aa: CASSSGLGLNTEAFF

abundance: -
v_gene: TRBV12-5
j_gene: TRBJ2-2
d_gene: -
CDR3nt: TGTGCTAGTGGTTTGGTACCGGGGGCCGGGGAGCTGTTTTTT
CDR3aa: CASGLVPGAGELFF

abundance: few
v_gene: TRBV4-3
j_gene: TRBJ1-1
d_gene: -
CDR3nt: TGCGCCAGCAGCCAAGGATCAACAATCCAGGACACTGAAGCTTTCTTT
CDR3aa: CASSQGSTIQDTEAFF

abundance: -
v_gene: TRBV5-1
j_gene: TRBJ1-1
d_gene: -
CDR3nt: TGCGCCAGCAGCTCGACAGTTTCAGTGAACACTGAAGCTTTCTTT
CDR3aa: CASSSTVSVNTEAFF

abundance: once
v_gene: TRBV6-5
j_gene: TRBJ2-1
d_gene: -
CDR3nt: TGTGCCAGCTCGCTATGGAATGAGCAGTTCTTC
CDR3aa: CASSLWNEQFF

abundance: -
v_gene: TRBV28
j_gene: TRBJ1-4
d_gene: -
CDR3nt: TGTGCCAGCAGTTTAGGGACTAACGGGGAAAAACTGTTTTTT
CDR3aa: CASSLGTNGEKLFF

abundance: -
v_gene: TRBV4-2
j_gene: TRBJ2-3
d_gene: -
CDR3nt: TGTGCCAGCAGCCAAGATCGAAGCGGTAGCACAGATACGCAGTATTTT
CDR3aa: CASSQDRSGSTDTQYF

abundance: -
v_gene: TRBV10-3
j_gene: TRBJ2-5
d_gene: TRBD2
CDR3nt: TGTGCCATCAGCAGACTAGCGGGGGTGGAGACCCAGTACTTC
CDR3aa: CAISRLAGVETQYF

abundance: once
v_gene: TRBV18
j_gene: TRBJ2-7
d_gene: -
CDR3nt: TGTGCCAGCTCACCAGAACTGGAGAATCAGCAGTACTTC
CDR3aa: CASSPELENQQYF

abundance: -
v_gene: TRBV19
j_gene: TRBJ1-1
d_gene: TRBD1
CDR3nt: TGTGCCAGTAGGACCACAGGGGGCGCGAACACTGAAGCTTTCTTT
CDR3aa: CASRTTGGANTEAFF

abundance: -
v_gene: TRBV11-2
j_gene: TRBJ2-5
d_gene: TRBD2
CDR3nt: TGTGCCAGCAGCTTAGCTAGCGGGGGGGCCCCGGGGGGGGAGACCCAGTACTTC
CDR3aa: CASSLASGGAPGGETQYF

abundance: -
v_gene: TRBV30
j_gene: TRBJ1-1
d_gene: -
CDR3nt: TGTGCCTGGAGTGTAAAGATGCCGGGATCTGAAGCTTTCTTT
CDR3aa: CAWSVKMPGSEAFF

abundance: -
v_gene: TRBV10-3
j_gene: TRBJ2-7
d_gene: -
CDR3nt: TGTGCCATCAGTGATTCGACTTCCCCTGAGCAGTACTTC
CDR3aa: CAISDSTSPEQYF

abundance: -
v_gene: TRBV7-3
j_gene: TRBJ1-2
d_gene: TRBD1
CDR3nt: TGTGCCAGCAGCTCCGGACAGGGAGGTGGCTACACCTTC
CDR3aa: CASSSGQGGGYTF

abundance: few
v_gene: TRBV7-9
j_gene: TRBJ2-3
d_gene: TRBD2
CDR3nt: TGTGCCAGCAGCTTAGATAGCGGGGGTCGGTATTTT
CDR3aa: CASSLDSGGRYF

abundance: few
v_gene: TRBV29-1
j_gene: TRBJ2-7
d_gene: TRBD2
CDR3nt: TGCAGCGGATCAGAGACTAGCGGGATGGACGAGCAGTACTTC
CDR3aa: CSGSETSGMDEQYF

abundance: -
v_gene: TRBV18
j_gene: TRBJ2-5
d_gene: TRBD1
CDR3nt: TGTGCCAGCTCACCGCAATCAGGGGGACAAGAGACCCAGTACTTC
CDR3aa: CASSPQSGGQETQYF

abundance: -
v_gene: TRBV6-1
j_gene: TRBJ1-3
d_gene: TRBD1
CDR3nt: TGTGCCAGCAGGAATACAGGGGACCCTGGAAACACCATATATTTT
CDR3aa: CASRNTGDPGNTIYF

abundance: -
v_gene: TRBV6-1
j_gene: TRBJ2-7
d_gene: TRBD1
CDR3nt: TGTGCCACACTCCAGGGGGGACAGGGACCCTACGAGCAGTACTTC
CDR3aa: CATLQGGQGPYEQYF